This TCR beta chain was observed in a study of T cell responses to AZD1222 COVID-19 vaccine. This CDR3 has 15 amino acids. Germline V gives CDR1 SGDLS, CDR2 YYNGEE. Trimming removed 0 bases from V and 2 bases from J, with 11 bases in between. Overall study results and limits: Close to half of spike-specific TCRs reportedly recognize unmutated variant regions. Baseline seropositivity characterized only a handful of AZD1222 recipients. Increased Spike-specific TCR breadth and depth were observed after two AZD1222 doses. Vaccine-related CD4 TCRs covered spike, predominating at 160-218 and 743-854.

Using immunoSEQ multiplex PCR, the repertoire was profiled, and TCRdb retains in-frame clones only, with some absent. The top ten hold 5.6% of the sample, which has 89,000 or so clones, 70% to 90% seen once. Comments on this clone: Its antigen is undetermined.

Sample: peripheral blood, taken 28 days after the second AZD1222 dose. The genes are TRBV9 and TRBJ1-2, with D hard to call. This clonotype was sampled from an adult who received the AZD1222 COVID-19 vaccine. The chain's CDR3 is CASSVESSRNYGYTF. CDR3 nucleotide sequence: TGTGCCAGCAGCGTAGAGTCCAGCCGAAACTATGGCTACACCTTC.